These T cell receptor beta chains were read from a single sample in a study of beta chain features in type 1 diabetes. The assay was immunoSEQ multiplex PCR, and TCRdb's table has in-frame clones only and misses some. The repertoire holds about 400,000 clones, around an eighth seen once, with about 0.01% in the top ten. Input material: naive CD4+ T cells from blood. The source is a woman aged 18-29 years with type 1 diabetes. The conserved cysteine and the conserved F or W are not part of the CDR3 here.

length	V	CDR3
11	TRBV7-3	ASSDRVGTEAF
11	TRBV28	ASSFSQGSEQY
10	TRBV29-1	SVTSGQETQY
13	TRBV7-9	ASSLVQTRTDTQY
12	TRBV19	ASSVGVPNYGYT
16	TRBV28	ASSAYYVLSGPPYEQY
11	TRBV30	AWRDRVNTEAF
12	TRBV4-3	ASSQVQGGYGYT
11	TRBV7-3	ASSMTSTNEQF
13	TRBV6-5	ASSLQGPMNTEAF
11	TRBV10-3	AIRPGEGNEQF
14	TRBV14	ASSRTRQGWSTEAF
13	TRBV7-8	ASSLGRGADSPLH
12	TRBV5-1	ASSLGDNSYEQY
13	TRBV15	ATSSYLSGANVLT
11	TRBV2	ASSERRQNGYT
9	TRBV20-1	SAKGAYEQY
13	TRBV4-3	ASSQGLAVADTQY
9	TRBV30	AWSPGEKLF
11	TRBV2	ATHGGGPEGYT
12	TRBV9	ASSPRDSGTEAF
12	TRBV6-5	ASSPPRTRETQY
11	TRBV28	ASSSIGVREQF